This T cell receptor (beta chain) was captured by sequencing in a study of T-cell memory formation after mild COVID-19. This clonotype has a handful of counts. Germline values: CDR1 KGHDR, CDR2 SFDVKD. There are 15 residues in the CDR3. Trimming took 5 bases from V and 6 from J; bases not matched to a gene: 11. TCRdb ran MiXCR on the 5' RACE reads and lists one entry per CDR3 protein. The sample yields roughly 100,000 distinct CDR3 sequences, roughly 12% seen once. The TCR comes from an adult woman who had mild COVID-19 (a few samples of this study predate the infection). Cell type and time point are not known. Sequenced sample: PBMCs or a T cell subset sorted from them (not recorded which). The chain has TRBV24-1 and TRBJ1-1, with 7 bases lining up with TRBD1. DNA for the CDR3: TGTGCCACCAGTGCCGGGAGGAAGGGGGCCCCTGAAGCTTTCTTT. This translates into CATSAGRKGAPEAFF.